These 9 T cell receptor beta chains were all obtained from the same sample, sequenced in a study of blood T cell repertoires in COVID-19. Method: immunoSEQ multiplex PCR; TCRdb's copy keeps in-frame clones and lacks some. This sample has 140,000 to 150,000 clones; 84% occur once, and the top ten carry 5.8%. Sequenced material: PBMCs or T cells enriched from blood (not recorded which). These TCRs come from a woman in her fifties or sixties who had been exposed to COVID-19.

The chain couples TRBV3-1 (or the pseudogene TRBV3-2) to TRBJ2-5; a possible D gene is TRBD2 (6 bases). The CDR3 sequence is 15 residues long. The germline CDR1 and CDR2 sequences are LGHDT and YNNKEL (reference sequence). V was pared by 4 bases and J by 5 bases, with 17 bases between. The CDR3 spells CASSLPLGGYETQYF. CDR3 sequence (DNA): TGTGCCAGCAGCCTTCCATTAGGAGGGTACGAGACCCAGTACTTC.

This sequence joins TRBV7-2 and TRBJ1-3, with D hard to call. V gave up 0 bases and J gave up 3 bases, with 15 bases separating them. Germline-derived CDR1 and CDR2 are SGHTA and FQGNSA. The CDR3 sequence is 17 residues long. CDR3 bases: TGTGCCAGCAGCTTAGCGATATCGGGTGTCGGTGGAAACACCATATATTTT. Its translation is CASSLAISGVGGNTIYF.

The rearrangement uses TRBV4-3 and TRBJ2-1; 8 bases align to TRBD1. Germline loops: CDR1 LGHNA, CDR2 YSLEER. The CDR3 spans 15 residues. V trimming: 3 bases; J trimming: 6 bases; junction bases outside the gene matches: 7. The CDR3 sequence: CASSQETGAPNEQFF. CDR3 sequence (DNA): TGCGCCAGCAGCCAGGAGACAGGGGCCCCCAATGAGCAGTTCTTC.

The V call is TRBV15, the J call TRBJ2-2, with TRBD2 identical over 14 bases. V was clipped by 5 bases and J by 9 bases; unmatched bases: 14. Per the germline V gene, CDR1 is LNHNV and CDR2 is YYDKDF (reference sequence). CDR3 length equals 18 residues. The CDR3 protein is CATSGETLGLAGVRELFF. CDR3 DNA sequence: TGTGCCACCAGCGGTGAGACTTTGGGACTAGCGGGAGTAAGGGAGCTGTTTTTT.

This chain connects TRBV15 to TRBJ1-2; 8 bases map to TRBD1. Per germline, CDR1 LNHNV and CDR2 YYDKDF (reference sequence). The trim removed 3 bases at V and 4 bases at J, leaving 10 bases unmatched. This CDR3 contains 16 residues. The CDR3 DNA sequence: TGTGCCACCAGCAGGCCTTGGGACAGGAACTCCTATGGCTACACCTTC. It encodes CATSRPWDRNSYGYTF.

The V call is TRBV6-1, the J call TRBJ1-1; D is possibly TRBD1 (5 bases). The germline V and J ends were trimmed by 0 bases and 9 bases, with 11 bases remaining between them. Germline V gives CDR1 MNHNS, CDR2 SASEGT. The CDR3 loop spans 13 amino acids. The CDR3 sequence is CASSEALRTQAFF. CDR3 coding DNA: TGTGCCAGCAGTGAAGCGCTTAGGACACAAGCTTTCTTT.

The V gene is TRBV18, the J gene TRBJ2-1; 11 bases are shared with TRBD2. The CDR3 is 15 amino acids. Germline assignment: CDR1 KGHSH and CDR2 LQKENI. The V segment lost 6 bases and the J segment 7 bases; nucleotides outside the gene matches: 8. The CDR3 spells CASSIGLAGLNEQFF. The CDR3 DNA reads TGTGCCAGCTCCATAGGACTAGCGGGTTTAAATGAGCAGTTCTTC.

This clone was counted between two and nine times. The rearrangement links TRBV20-1 to TRBJ1-3, with unresolved D. Germline V gene data show CDR1 as DFQATT and CDR2 as SNEGSKA (reference sequence). The CDR3 totals 11 residues. V was cut by 6 bases and J by 4 bases, with 7 bases left in between. The CDR3 region has the DNA TGCAGTGCCGGGTTGGGAAACACCATATATTTT. Residues: CSAGLGNTIYF.

The rearrangement joins TRBV24-1 to TRBJ2-5; a weak D match, TRBD2 (7 bases). This CDR3 region has 17 residues. Trimming pared 2 bases from V and 7 bases from J, leaving 22 bases between. Germline loops: CDR1 KGHDR, CDR2 SFDVKD. The CDR3: CATSDSWGGHLSRTQYF. The CDR3 bases are TGTGCCACCAGTGATTCTTGGGGGGGACACCTCTCGAGGACCCAGTACTTC.